These 8 T cell receptor beta chains came from one sample sequenced in a study of beta chain features in type 1 diabetes. Expressed TCRB transcripts were sequenced after all isolated RNA was converted to cDNA. TCRdb's copy holds only in-frame clones and misses some; the assay was immunoSEQ multiplex PCR. The sample carries 250,000 to 300,000 clones, around 24% recorded once. No antigen is known for these receptors. Study-level findings and limits: In all four CD4+ subsets, TCRB CDR3 length was significantly, moderately reduced in type 1 diabetes.

Sequencing used naive CD4+ T cells from blood. Receptor source: a woman in her thirties with type 1 diabetes.

This clone was observed a handful of times. The chain carries TRBV19 and TRBJ1-1; D gene unclear. The germline V gene has CDR1 LNHDA and CDR2 SQIVND (reference sequence). This CDR3 has 20 residues. Trimming removed 0 bases from V and 3 bases from J, with 26 bases in between. The DNA for the CDR3 is TGTGCCAGTAGTATAGATCGGCTTTACGGAGACGAGGGTTGGGACACTGAAGCTTTCTTT. Translated: CASSIDRLYGDEGWDTEAFF.

This clone was seen a handful of times. The chain links TRBV18 to TRBJ1-2; D possibly corresponds to TRBD1 (6 bases). This CDR3 has 13 residues. The V gene lost 6 bases and the J gene lost 7 bases, with 15 bases spanning the gap. CDR1 KGHSH and CDR2 LQKENI come from the germline V gene. CDR3 loop: CASSQGGEFGYTF. The CDR3 DNA sequence: TGTGCCAGCTCCCAAGGGGGGGAGTTTGGCTACACCTTC.

This sequence joins TRBV25-1 and TRBJ2-3; D might be TRBD1 (6 bases). The CDR3 runs 14 residues. Germline lookup yields CDR1 MGHDK and CDR2 SYGVNS. V shed 8 bases and J shed 2 bases, with 14 bases lying between them. CDR3: CASQDRINTDTQYF. Written as DNA, the CDR3 is TGTGCCAGCCAAGACAGGATCAACACAGATACGCAGTATTTT.

This clone turned up a few times. CDR3 amino acids: CSVAGQGYNEQFF. In nucleotides, the CDR3 is TGCAGCGTTGCGGGACAGGGGTACAATGAGCAGTTCTTC. The V and J genes are TRBV29-1 and TRBJ2-1; the match to TRBD1 covers 10 bases. The CDR3 contains 13 residues. After removal of 4 bases from V and 4 bases from J, the junction contained 1 base not matched to a gene. In germline, CDR1 is SQVTM, CDR2 ANQGSEA.

The CDR3 DNA reads as TGTGCCAGCAGCTTAACTAGCGCCAATGAGCAGTTCTTC. This translates into CASSLTSANEQFF. The chain uses TRBV7-3 and TRBJ2-1; tentative D call: TRBD2 (5 bases). CDR3 length equals 13 residues. Between the trimmed V and J ends, which lost 0 bases and 6 bases, there was a span of 6 bases. CDR1 SGHTA and CDR2 FQGTGA come from the germline V gene.

This clone was counted between two and nine times. The genes are TRBV30 and TRBJ1-1; the D gene is possibly TRBD1 (5 bases). Trimming cost V 4 bases and J 4 bases, with 13 bases left between them. Per germline, CDR1 GTSNPN and CDR2 SVGIG (reference sequence). This CDR3 comprises 13 residues. CDR3 amino acids: CAWIPRGGTEAFF. Written as DNA, the CDR3 is TGTGCCTGGATCCCTCGGGGGGGCACTGAAGCTTTCTTT.

The V gene is TRBV9, the J gene TRBJ2-1, with 11 nucleotides matching TRBD2. V shed 2 bases, J shed 6 bases, and the junction held 4 bases outside the gene matches. Per the germline V gene, CDR1 is SGDLS and CDR2 is YYNGEE. The CDR3 runs 15 residues. The CDR3 sequence is CASSVSGRGPNEQFF. CDR3 nucleotide sequence: TGTGCCAGCAGCGTTAGCGGGAGGGGACCCAATGAGCAGTTCTTC.

This clone came up a few times. This sequence joins TRBV23-1 and TRBJ2-5; 8 bases agree with TRBD2. TRBV23-1 is an ORF, and what it does is uncertain. The CDR3 is 13 amino acids. Germline trimming cut 9 bases from V and 1 base from J; bases unmatched to any gene: 4. CDR3 nucleotides: TGCGCCAGTGGTACTAGCGGCCAAGAGACCCAGTACTTC. Its protein product is CASGTSGQETQYF.